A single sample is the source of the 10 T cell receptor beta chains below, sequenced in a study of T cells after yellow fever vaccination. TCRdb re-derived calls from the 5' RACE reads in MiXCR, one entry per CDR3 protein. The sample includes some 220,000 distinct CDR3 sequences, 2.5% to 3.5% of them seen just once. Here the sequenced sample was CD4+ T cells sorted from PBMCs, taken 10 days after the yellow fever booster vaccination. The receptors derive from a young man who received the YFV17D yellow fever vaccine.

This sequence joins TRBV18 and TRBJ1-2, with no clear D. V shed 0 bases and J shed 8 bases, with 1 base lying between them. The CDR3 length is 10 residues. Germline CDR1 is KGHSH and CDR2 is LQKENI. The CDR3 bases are TGTGCCAGCTCACCACCGGGCTACACCTTC. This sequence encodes CASSPPGYTF.

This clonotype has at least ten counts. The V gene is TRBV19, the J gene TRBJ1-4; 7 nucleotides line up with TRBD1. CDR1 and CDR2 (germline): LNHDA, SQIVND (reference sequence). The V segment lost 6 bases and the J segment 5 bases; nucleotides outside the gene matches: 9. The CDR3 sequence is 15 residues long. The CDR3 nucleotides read TGTGCCAGTAGCTTACTCCGGGACAGCAATGAAAAACTGTTTTTT. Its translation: CASSLLRDSNEKLFF.

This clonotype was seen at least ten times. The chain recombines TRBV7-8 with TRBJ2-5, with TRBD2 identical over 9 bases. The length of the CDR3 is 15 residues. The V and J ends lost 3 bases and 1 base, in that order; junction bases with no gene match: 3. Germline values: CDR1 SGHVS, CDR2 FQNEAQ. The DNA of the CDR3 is TGTGCCAGCAGCTTGATAGCGGGGGTCCAAGAGACCCAGTACTTC. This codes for CASSLIAGVQETQYF.

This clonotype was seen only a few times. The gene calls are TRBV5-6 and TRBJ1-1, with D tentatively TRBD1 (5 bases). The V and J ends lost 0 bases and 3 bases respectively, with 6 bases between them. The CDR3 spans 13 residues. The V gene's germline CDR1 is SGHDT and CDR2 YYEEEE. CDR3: CASSLGQYTEAFF. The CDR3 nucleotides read TGTGCCAGCAGCTTGGGACAGTACACTGAAGCTTTCTTT.

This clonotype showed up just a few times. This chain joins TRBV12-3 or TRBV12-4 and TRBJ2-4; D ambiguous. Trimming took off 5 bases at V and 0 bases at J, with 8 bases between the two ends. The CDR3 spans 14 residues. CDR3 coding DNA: TGTGCCAGCAGTCCCAGGTTAGCCAAAAACATTCAGTACTTC. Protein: CASSPRLAKNIQYF.

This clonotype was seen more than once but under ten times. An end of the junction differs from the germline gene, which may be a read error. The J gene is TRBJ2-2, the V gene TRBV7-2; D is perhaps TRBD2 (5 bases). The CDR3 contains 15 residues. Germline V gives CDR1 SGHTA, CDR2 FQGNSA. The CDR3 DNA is TGTGCCAGCAGCCGAGTAGCGTGGAACACCGGGGAGCCGTTTTTT. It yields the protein CASSRVAWNTGEPFF. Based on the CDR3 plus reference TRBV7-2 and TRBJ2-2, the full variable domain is GAGVSQSPSNKVTEKGKDVELRCDPISGHTALYWYRQSLGQGLEFLIYFQGNSAPDKSGLPSDRFSAERTGGSVSTLTIQRTQQEDSAVYLCASSRVAWNTGEPFFGEGSRLTVL.

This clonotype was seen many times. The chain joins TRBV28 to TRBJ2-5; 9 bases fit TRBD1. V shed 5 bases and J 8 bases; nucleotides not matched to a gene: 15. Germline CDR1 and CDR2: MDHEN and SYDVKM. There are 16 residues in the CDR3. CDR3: CASSPGTGRYGATQYF. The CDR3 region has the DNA TGTGCCAGCAGTCCTGGGACAGGGAGGTACGGGGCCACCCAGTACTTC.

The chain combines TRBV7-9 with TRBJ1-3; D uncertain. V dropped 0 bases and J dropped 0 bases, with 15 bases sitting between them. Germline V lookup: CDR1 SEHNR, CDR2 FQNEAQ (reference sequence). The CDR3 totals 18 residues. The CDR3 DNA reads TGTGCCAGCAGCTTAGCTATAAGGGTCCTTGACTCTGGAAACACCATATATTTT. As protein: CASSLAIRVLDSGNTIYF.

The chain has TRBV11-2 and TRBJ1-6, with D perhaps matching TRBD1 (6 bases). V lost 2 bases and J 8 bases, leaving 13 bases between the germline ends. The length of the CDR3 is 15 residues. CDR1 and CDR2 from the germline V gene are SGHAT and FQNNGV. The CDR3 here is CASSLLAGGHSPLHF. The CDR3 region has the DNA TGTGCCAGCAGCTTATTGGCGGGGGGGCATTCACCCCTCCACTTT.

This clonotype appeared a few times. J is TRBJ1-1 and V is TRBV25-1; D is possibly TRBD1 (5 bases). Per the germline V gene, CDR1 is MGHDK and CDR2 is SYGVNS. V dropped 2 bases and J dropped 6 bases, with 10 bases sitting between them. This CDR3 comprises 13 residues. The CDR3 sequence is CASSERDRAEAFF. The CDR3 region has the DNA TGTGCCAGCAGTGAAAGGGACCGAGCTGAAGCTTTCTTT.